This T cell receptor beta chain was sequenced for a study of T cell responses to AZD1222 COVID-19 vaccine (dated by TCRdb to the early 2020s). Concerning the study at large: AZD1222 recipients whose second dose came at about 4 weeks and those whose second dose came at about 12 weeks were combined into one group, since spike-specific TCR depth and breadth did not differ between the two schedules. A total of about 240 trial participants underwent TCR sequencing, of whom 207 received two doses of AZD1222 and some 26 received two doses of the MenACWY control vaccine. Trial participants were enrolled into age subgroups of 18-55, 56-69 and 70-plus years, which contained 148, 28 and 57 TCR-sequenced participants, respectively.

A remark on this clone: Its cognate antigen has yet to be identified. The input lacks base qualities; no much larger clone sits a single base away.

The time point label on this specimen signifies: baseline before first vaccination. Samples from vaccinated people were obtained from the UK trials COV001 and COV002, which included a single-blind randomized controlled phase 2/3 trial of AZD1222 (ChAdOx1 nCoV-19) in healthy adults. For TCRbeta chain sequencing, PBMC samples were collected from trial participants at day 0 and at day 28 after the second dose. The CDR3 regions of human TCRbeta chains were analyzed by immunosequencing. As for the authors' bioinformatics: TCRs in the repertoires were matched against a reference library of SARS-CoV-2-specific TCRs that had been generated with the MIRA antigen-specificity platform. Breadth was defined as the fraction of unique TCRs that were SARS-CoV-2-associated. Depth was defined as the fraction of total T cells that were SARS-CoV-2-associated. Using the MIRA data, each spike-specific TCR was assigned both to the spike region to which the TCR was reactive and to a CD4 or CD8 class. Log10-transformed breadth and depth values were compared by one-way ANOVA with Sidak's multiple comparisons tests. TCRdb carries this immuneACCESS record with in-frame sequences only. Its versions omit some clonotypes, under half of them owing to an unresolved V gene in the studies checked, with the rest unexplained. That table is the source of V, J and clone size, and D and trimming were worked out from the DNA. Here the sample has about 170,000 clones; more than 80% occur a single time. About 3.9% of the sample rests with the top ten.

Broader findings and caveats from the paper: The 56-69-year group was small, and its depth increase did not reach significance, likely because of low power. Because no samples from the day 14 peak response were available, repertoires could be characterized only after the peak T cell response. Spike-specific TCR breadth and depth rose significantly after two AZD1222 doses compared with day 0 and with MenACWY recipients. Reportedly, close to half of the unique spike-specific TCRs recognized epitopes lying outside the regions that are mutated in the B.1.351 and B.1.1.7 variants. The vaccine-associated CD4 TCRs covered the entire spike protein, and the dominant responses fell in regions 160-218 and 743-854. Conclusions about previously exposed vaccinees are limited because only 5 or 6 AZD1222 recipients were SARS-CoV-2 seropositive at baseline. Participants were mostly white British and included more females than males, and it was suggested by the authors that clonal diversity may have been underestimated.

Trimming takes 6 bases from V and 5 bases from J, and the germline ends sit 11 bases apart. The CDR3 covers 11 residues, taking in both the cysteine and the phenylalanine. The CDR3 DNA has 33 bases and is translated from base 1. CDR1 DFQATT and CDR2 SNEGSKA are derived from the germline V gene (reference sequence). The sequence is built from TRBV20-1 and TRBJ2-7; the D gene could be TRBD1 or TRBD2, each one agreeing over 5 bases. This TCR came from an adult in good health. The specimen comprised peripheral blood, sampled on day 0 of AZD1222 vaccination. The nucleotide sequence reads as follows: TGCAGTGCCAAGGGACCTAACGAGCAGTACTTC. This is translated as CSAKGPNEQYF.